Presented here are 17 T cell receptor beta chains from one specimen sequenced in a study of T cell responses to AZD1222 COVID-19 vaccine. Profiling relied on immunoSEQ multiplex PCR, and the TCRdb table lists in-frame clones only, not all of them. Counted here are 150,000 to 200,000 clones, just over 90% occurring once; the ten biggest clones make up under 1.2%. This specimen consisted of peripheral blood, obtained 28 days after the second AZD1222 dose. Source of these receptors: an adult who received the AZD1222 COVID-19 vaccine.

This clone has only one observation. V gene TRBV27 combines with J gene TRBJ1-5, with D tentatively TRBD1 (6 bases). Per the germline V gene, CDR1 is MNHEY and CDR2 is SMNVEV (reference sequence). The germline V and J ends were trimmed by 3 bases and 5 bases, with 14 bases remaining between them. The CDR3 has 15 amino acids. The CDR3 bases are TGTGCCAGCAGTTTCGGCAGGGGAGTAGATCAGCCCCAGCATTTT. This gives the protein CASSFGRGVDQPQHF.

The genes are TRBV21-1 and TRBJ1-2. TRBV21-1 is flagged as a pseudogene. The CDR3 sequence is 12 residues long. The CDR3 DNA reads as TGTGCCAGCAGCAAAAGGGTAGGGGGCTACACCTTC. Protein product: CASSKRVGGYTF.

The rearrangement joins TRBV3-1 (or the pseudogene TRBV3-2) to TRBJ2-7; D perhaps matches TRBD1 (6 bases). The CDR3 is 13 residues long. Trimming took off 4 bases at V and 4 bases at J, with 11 bases between the two ends. The germline V gene has CDR1 LGHDT and CDR2 YNNKEL (reference sequence). The CDR3 sequence is CASSLSTGYEQYF. The CDR3 DNA reads TGTGCCAGCAGCCTTTCGACAGGATACGAGCAGTACTTC.

The gene calls are TRBV19 and TRBJ1-1; D unresolved. The CDR3 consists of 12 residues. CDR1 is LNHDA, CDR2 SQIVND, per germline (reference sequence). The V gene lost 5 bases and the J gene lost 7 bases, with 11 bases spanning the gap. The CDR3 sequence is CASSPGWVEAFF. Written as DNA, the CDR3 is TGTGCCAGTAGTCCGGGGTGGGTTGAAGCTTTCTTT.

The chain carries TRBV4-1 and TRBJ1-6; D may be TRBD1 (5 bases). The CDR3 runs to 15 residues. In germline, CDR1 is MGHRA, CDR2 YSYEKL. V dropped 4 bases and J dropped 9 bases, with 16 bases sitting between them. For the CDR3, the DNA is TGCGCCAGCAGCCCAAAGGGGCGGGTAGGTTCACCCCTCCACTTT. Amino acid sequence: CASSPKGRVGSPLHF.

The chain has TRBV9 and TRBJ2-3, with D perhaps matching TRBD2 (7 bases). The CDR3 loop spans 17 amino acids. Trimming removed 4 bases from V and 3 bases from J, with 21 bases in between. Per the germline V gene, CDR1 is SGDLS and CDR2 is YYNGEE. The chain's CDR3 is CASSPSSSGGLTDTQYF. The CDR3 DNA reads as TGTGCCAGCAGCCCCTCAAGCTCGGGGGGCCTAACAGATACGCAGTATTTT.

This clone showed up just once. This sequence joins TRBV18 and TRBJ2-2; D gene uncertain. The ends were cut back, 2 bases at V and 0 bases at J, with 1 base in the middle. The CDR3 totals 13 residues. The V gene's germline CDR1 is KGHSH and CDR2 LQKENI. CDR3 in amino acids: CASSPSNTGELFF. The CDR3 DNA sequence: TGTGCCAGCTCACCATCGAACACCGGGGAGCTGTTTTTT.

This chain joins TRBV5-1 and TRBJ1-5; D may be TRBD1 (6 bases). The CDR3 length is 14 residues. CDR1 and CDR2 from the germline V gene are SGHRS and YFSETQ. Trimming pared 1 base from V and 3 bases from J, leaving 8 bases between. CDR3 in amino acids: CASSLTGNNQPQHF. The CDR3 DNA follows: TGCGCCAGCAGCTTGACAGGGAACAATCAGCCCCAGCATTTT.

The CDR3 is CASSSQEGYGYTF. CDR3 nucleotide sequence: TGTGCCAGCAGCTCACAGGAGGGCTATGGCTACACCTTC. The chain joins TRBV5-4 to TRBJ1-2; TRBD1 might be the D (5 bases). Germline CDR1 is SGHNT and CDR2 is YYREEE (reference sequence). The CDR3 is 13 residues long. V dropped 3 bases and J dropped 4 bases, with 10 bases sitting between them.

The chain is built from TRBV5-8 and TRBJ2-3; no firm D call. CDR1 is SGHTS, CDR2 YDEGEE, per germline. Trimming took 0 bases from V and 4 from J, leaving 12 bases between them. The CDR3 has 15 amino acids. CDR3 nucleotides: TGTGCCAGCAGCTTGGAAGGGTCCCCCGCAGATACGCAGTATTTT. Translated: CASSLEGSPADTQYF.

The rearrangement joins TRBV6-6 to TRBJ1-1; no clear D. V was cut by 0 bases and J by 2 bases, with 10 bases left in between. CDR3 length equals 15 residues. Germline CDR1 MNHNY, CDR2 SVGAGI (reference sequence). In nucleotides, the CDR3 is TGTGCCAGCAGTTACTCATACAGCAAAAACACTGAAGCTTTCTTT. It encodes CASSYSYSKNTEAFF.

This chain joins TRBV14 and TRBJ1-4; D perhaps matches TRBD1 (6 bases). The CDR3 runs to 16 residues. Trimming shortened V by 0 bases and J by 4 bases, and 12 bases separated the two germline ends. Per the germline V gene, CDR1 is SGHDN and CDR2 is FVKESK. DNA for the CDR3: TGTGCCAGCAGCCAAGATGGAGGGGGGAATAATGAAAAACTGTTTTTT. As protein: CASSQDGGGNNEKLFF.

The chain links TRBV7-2 to TRBJ1-2, with 11 bases that match TRBD1. The V and J ends lost 5 bases and 4 bases, in that order; junction bases with no gene match: 6. Germline V gene data show CDR1 as SGHTA and CDR2 as FQGNSA. The CDR3 extends over 15 amino acids. The DNA of the CDR3 is TGTGCCAGCAGCCCGCGGACAGGGGGCCGCTATGGCTACACCTTC. Protein sequence: CASSPRTGGRYGYTF.

The chain combines TRBV30 with TRBJ1-2, with TRBD1 identical over 8 bases. Germline V gene lookup returns CDR1 GTSNPN and CDR2 SVGIG (reference sequence). CDR3 size: 13 residues. Germline trimming cut 8 bases from V and 0 bases from J; bases unmatched to any gene: 5. The CDR3 loop is CAGTGRTNYGYTF. The CDR3 region has the DNA TGTGCCGGGACAGGCCGAACTAACTATGGCTACACCTTC.

This sequence joins TRBV2 and TRBJ1-1, with D uncertain. Trimming stripped 7 bases from V and 1 base from J, with 10 bases between. Germline CDR1 is SNHLY and CDR2 is FYNNEI. This CDR3 spans 13 amino acids. The CDR3 loop is CASTLYGNTEAFF. Here the CDR3 DNA reads TGTGCCAGCACCTTATACGGGAACACTGAAGCTTTCTTT.

This chain connects TRBV7-9 to TRBJ1-1, with D maybe TRBD1 (5 bases). V lost 2 bases and J lost 2, with 9 bases in between. The germline CDR1 and CDR2 sequences are SEHNR and FQNEAQ (reference sequence). The CDR3 length is 14 residues. Written as DNA, the CDR3 is TGTGCCAGCAGCTTACAGGGCTATAACACTGAAGCTTTCTTT. This encodes CASSLQGYNTEAFF.

The rearrangement joins TRBV7-9 to TRBJ1-2; the D is unclear. From germline, CDR1 is SEHNR and CDR2 FQNEAQ (reference sequence). The CDR3 is 13 amino acids. V was pared by 5 bases and J by 1 base, with 8 bases between. This CDR3 is CASSPGDNYGYTF. CDR3 DNA: TGTGCCAGCAGCCCAGGAGATAACTATGGCTACACCTTC.